One and the same sample provided the 25 T cell receptor beta chains below, sequenced in a study of response to subunit inactivated influenza vaccine. TCRdb reanalysed the RT-PCR reads using MiXCR and keeps one entry per CDR3 protein. The data contain about 240,000 distinct CDR3 sequences, 12% of them singletons. The sequences come from non-naive T cells sorted from PBMCs, collected 14 to 15 days before vaccination. Every receptor here comes from a man in his forties or fifties who received an inactivated influenza vaccine.

In its sample, this clonotype was seen many times. This sequence joins TRBV11-1 and TRBJ2-5; 13 nucleotides agree with TRBD2. Germline-derived CDR1 and CDR2 are SGHAT and FQDESV (reference sequence). CDR3 length equals 19 residues. Germline trimming cut 6 bases from V and 0 bases from J; bases unmatched to any gene: 13. The CDR3 DNA reads as TGTGCCAGCAGATCAACTAGCGGGAGGGCTTCGATGTACCAAGAGACCCAGTACTTC. Its translation is CASRSTSGRASMYQETQYF.

CDR3 region: CSASRSHKNIQYF. CDR3 nucleotides: TGCAGTGCTAGCCGTTCTCACAAAAACATTCAGTACTTC. This chain joins TRBV20-1 and TRBJ2-4; D unclear. Trimming stripped 3 bases from V and 3 bases from J, with 9 bases between. This CDR3 has 13 amino acids. CDR1 and CDR2 from the germline V gene are DFQATT and SNEGSKA (reference sequence).

The chain combines TRBV7-9 with TRBJ2-3; possibly TRBD2 for D (6 bases). Trimming removed 2 bases at V and 6 bases at J, with 9 bases between. This CDR3 region has 13 residues. CDR1 and CDR2 (germline): SEHNR, FQNEAQ (reference sequence). CDR3 DNA: TGTGCCAGCAGCTTAACGGGGAGGGATACGCAGTATTTT. This sequence encodes CASSLTGRDTQYF.

In DNA, the CDR3 is TGTGCCAGCAGCTCTATTTCAGGGAGTCAGCCCCAGCATTTT. Its translation is CASSSISGSQPQHF. This sequence joins TRBV5-5 and TRBJ1-5; weak D call: TRBD1 (5 bases). The V end lost 3 bases, the J end lost 6 bases, and 13 bases lay between the germline ends. This CDR3 is 14 amino acids long. Germline CDR1 reads SGHKS; CDR2 reads YYEKEE (reference sequence).

This clonotype was detected many times. The chain carries TRBV29-1 and TRBJ2-7; the match to TRBD1 covers 8 bases. The CDR3 is 14 residues long. Germline V CDR1 and CDR2: SQVTM, ANQGSEA. Trimming removed 2 bases from V and 3 bases from J; junction bases left unmatched: 6. CDR3 sequence reads: CSVEIQGQVYEQYF. In nucleotides, the CDR3 is TGCAGCGTTGAAATCCAGGGACAGGTCTACGAGCAGTACTTC.

This clonotype was detected ten times or more. This chain uses TRBV24-1 with TRBJ2-3, with TRBD2 matching 11 bases. This CDR3 comprises 14 residues. Germline CDR1 KGHDR, CDR2 SFDVKD. J was trimmed by 11 bases and V by 3 bases; bases with no gene match: 6. CDR3 nucleotide sequence: TGTGCCACCAGTGATACGCTAGCGGGGGGAGTGCAGTATTTT. It specifies CATSDTLAGGVQYF.

As DNA, the CDR3 is TGTGCCAGCAGCAAAGGACAGATTATAGCCAAAAACATTCAGTACTTC. It yields the protein CASSKGQIIAKNIQYF. The rearrangement uses TRBV7-2 and TRBJ2-4; tentatively, D is TRBD1 (6 bases). Germline CDR1 is SGHTA and CDR2 is FQGNSA. Trimming left V 5 bases short and J 0 bases short, with 14 bases between. The CDR3 sequence is 16 residues long. The full variable domain, completed using reference TRBV7-2 and TRBJ2-4, is GAGVSQSPSNKVTEKGKDVELRCDPISGHTALYWYRQSLGQGLEFLIYFQGNSAPDKSGLPSDRFSAERTGGSVSTLTIQRTQQEDSAVYLCASSKGQIIAKNIQYFGAGTRLSVL.

This chain joins TRBV4-1 and TRBJ2-7; possible D gene TRBD2, 5 bases. In germline, CDR1 is MGHRA, CDR2 YSYEKL. V lost 3 bases and J lost 4, with 16 bases in between. The CDR3 is made up of 15 amino acids. The CDR3 DNA reads as TGCGCCAGCAGCCAGGCACCTGGAGGATTTTACGAGCAGTACTTC. It translates to CASSQAPGGFYEQYF.

The V call is TRBV10-1, the J call TRBJ2-3; D unresolved. Germline-derived CDR1 and CDR2 are WNHNN and SYGVQD (reference sequence). The CDR3 runs to 15 residues. Trimming took 3 bases from V and 2 from J, leaving 12 bases between them. As DNA, the CDR3 is TGCGCCAGCAGTGATCACCAGGCGATCACAGATACGCAGTATTTT. This sequence encodes CASSDHQAITDTQYF.

This clonotype was observed a handful of times. The chain has TRBV11-2 and TRBJ2-5; 10 bases are shared with TRBD2. Germline assignment: CDR1 SGHAT and CDR2 FQNNGV. Trimming cost V 0 bases and J 4 bases; bases outside gene matches: 8. This CDR3 comprises 17 residues. The CDR3 DNA reads as TGTGCCAGCAGCTTAGACTTAGCGGGAGGAGGGATAGAGACCCAGTACTTC. Its protein is CASSLDLAGGGIETQYF. Supplemented by reference TRBV11-2 and TRBJ2-5, the full variable domain reads EAGVAQSPRYKIIEKRQSVAFWCNPISGHATLYWYQQILGQGPKLLIQFQNNGVVDDSQLPKDRFSAERLKGVDSTLKIQPAKLEDSAVYLCASSLDLAGGGIETQYFGPGTRLLVL.

The chain uses TRBV2 and TRBJ1-5, with TRBD1 matching 8 bases. Germline V gene lookup returns CDR1 SNHLY and CDR2 FYNNEI. Germline trimming cut 2 bases from V and 6 bases from J; bases unmatched to any gene: 3. The CDR3 covers 14 residues. The CDR3 protein is CASSEQGASQPQHF. The CDR3 DNA reads TGTGCCAGCAGTGAACAGGGGGCGAGTCAGCCCCAGCATTTT.

This clonotype appeared many times. The V and J genes are TRBV5-1 and TRBJ2-5, with 7 bases identical to TRBD2. CDR1 and CDR2 (germline): SGHRS, YFSETQ. The CDR3 covers 14 residues. V was clipped by 0 bases and J by 9 bases; unmatched bases: 8. CDR3: CASSLDTSAVSQYF. The CDR3 region has the DNA TGCGCCAGCAGCTTGGATACTAGCGCGGTGTCCCAGTACTTC.

This clonotype occurred many times. The chain carries TRBV9 and TRBJ2-5; 13 positions match TRBD2. The length of the CDR3 is 15 residues. V dropped 3 bases and J dropped 7; count of bases not matched to a gene: 6. CDR1 and CDR2 (germline): SGDLS, YYNGEE. CDR3 protein: CASSAGTSGKGTQYF. The CDR3 bases are TGTGCCAGCAGCGCAGGGACTAGCGGGAAAGGGACCCAGTACTTC.

A few counts support this clonotype. V gene TRBV4-2 combines with J gene TRBJ2-5, with TRBD2 identical over 11 bases. The CDR3 extends over 17 amino acids. V shed 2 bases and J 5 bases; nucleotides not matched to a gene: 10. CDR1 and CDR2 (germline): LGHNA, YNFKEQ. CDR3 in DNA: TGTGCCAGCAGCCAACAGACTAGCGGGGTGAGGGGGGAGACCCAGTACTTC. Protein sequence: CASSQQTSGVRGETQYF.

J is TRBJ1-2 and V is TRBV20-1; D ambiguous. CDR1 is DFQATT and CDR2 is SNEGSKA in the germline V gene (reference sequence). Deletions cut 0 bases from V and 5 bases from J, with 10 bases between. CDR3 length: 13 residues. The CDR3 DNA follows: TGCAGTGCTAGAGATAACCCCTATTATGGCTACACCTTC. This sequence encodes CSARDNPYYGYTF.

The V gene is TRBV12-3 or TRBV12-4, the J gene TRBJ2-7; the D is unclear. With 5 bases removed from V and 2 bases from J, the gap between germline ends came to 13 bases. The CDR3 covers 14 residues. CDR3 in DNA: TGTGCCAGCAGTCCCGGAGTGAACACCTACGAGCAGTACTTC. It specifies CASSPGVNTYEQYF.

V gene TRBV7-2 combines with J gene TRBJ2-2; tentatively, D is TRBD1 (5 bases). V was shortened by 3 bases and J by 6 bases, with 11 bases between the two germline ends. Germline V lookup: CDR1 SGHTA, CDR2 FQGNSA. The CDR3 has 14 residues. As DNA, the CDR3 is TGTGCCAGCAGCTTTGGCAGGGAAGCCGGGGAGCTGTTTTTT. It is translated as CASSFGREAGELFF.

This clonotype was seen more than once but under ten times. This chain links TRBV20-1 with TRBJ2-3, with 10 bases lining up with TRBD2. Germline V gene lookup returns CDR1 DFQATT and CDR2 SNEGSKA (reference sequence). This CDR3 region has 14 residues. J lost 6 bases, V lost 4 bases, and 7 bases had no gene match. CDR3 in DNA: TGCAGTGCTAAGGCTAGCGGGGGACTGGATACGCAGTATTTT. Amino acid sequence: CSAKASGGLDTQYF.

This clonotype was observed a few times. The chain has TRBV7-8 and TRBJ2-3; 9 nucleotides match TRBD2. This CDR3 is 16 amino acids long. The germline V gene encodes CDR1 SGHVS and CDR2 FQNEAQ. Losses at the gene ends were 1 base for V and 4 bases for J; bases not matched to a gene: 6. The CDR3 sequence: CASSLGSGRVADTQYF. CDR3 DNA sequence: TGTGCCAGCAGCTTAGGTAGCGGGAGAGTGGCAGATACGCAGTATTTT.

This clonotype was seen at least ten times. V is TRBV25-1 and J is TRBJ2-2; TRBD2 is a possible D gene (6 bases). The CDR3 has 16 residues. Trimming left V 4 bases short and J 4 bases short, with 16 bases between. Germline loops: CDR1 MGHDK, CDR2 SYGVNS. DNA for the CDR3: TGTGCCAGCAGTGCTACCCGCGTGGGGGGCACCGGGGAGCTGTTTTTT. It is translated as CASSATRVGGTGELFF.

The J gene is TRBJ2-7, the V gene TRBV20-1; no clear D. Trimming shortened V by 8 bases and J by 4 bases, and 12 bases separated the two germline ends. This CDR3 contains 11 residues. CDR1 is DFQATT, CDR2 SNEGSKA, per germline (reference sequence). The chain's CDR3 is CSYDGAYEQYF. CDR3 sequence (DNA): TGCAGTTACGACGGAGCGTACGAGCAGTACTTC.

Regarding this clonotype: A much larger clone sits a single nucleotide away, making a read error possible. The chain employs TRBV28 and TRBJ2-7, with D possibly called TRBD1 or TRBD2 (5 bases each). With 5 bases removed from V and 2 bases from J, the gap between germline ends came to 13 bases. CDR3 size: 14 residues. Looked up from germline, CDR1 is MDHEN and CDR2 is SYDVKM. The CDR3 sequence is CASSRQRAPYEQYF. For the CDR3, the DNA is TGTGCCAGCAGTCGACAGAGGGCCCCCTACGAGCAGTACTTC.

This chain connects TRBV28 to TRBJ2-7, with 7 bases fitting TRBD1. CDR1 and CDR2 (germline): MDHEN, SYDVKM. This CDR3 has 13 residues. J was trimmed by 2 bases and V by 8 bases; bases with no gene match: 6. CDR3 sequence: CASRRTGTYEQYF. The CDR3, as DNA: TGTGCCAGCCGCAGGACAGGCACCTACGAGCAGTACTTC. Together with reference TRBV28 and TRBJ2-7, the CDR3 gives the full variable domain: DVKVTQSSRYLVKRTGEKVFLECVQDMDHENMFWYRQDPGLGLRLIYFSYDVKMKEKGDIPEGYSVSREKKERFSLILESASTNQTSMYLCASRRTGTYEQYFGPGTRLTVT.

The chain employs TRBV7-6 and TRBJ2-1, with 8 positions matching TRBD1. V shed 4 bases, J shed 7 bases, and the junction held 6 bases outside the gene matches. This CDR3 has 14 amino acids. The germline CDR1 and CDR2 sequences are SGHVS and FNYEAQ. The CDR3 DNA sequence: TGTGCCAGCAGCTCCGGACAGGGAAGGAATGAGCAGTTCTTC. Amino acid sequence: CASSSGQGRNEQFF.

This clonotype was found a few times. This chain connects TRBV11-2 to TRBJ2-3, with a tentative D call TRBD1 (5 bases). The germline CDR1 and CDR2 sequences are SGHAT and FQNNGV. V dropped 2 bases and J dropped 2 bases, with 14 bases sitting between them. This CDR3 contains 16 residues. DNA of the CDR3: TGTGCCAGCAGCTTAAAGCAGGGTCTCCTCACAGATACGCAGTATTTT. As protein: CASSLKQGLLTDTQYF.